The 30 T cell receptor beta chains below all came from one sample that was sequenced in a study of OX40 agonist ivuxolimab in advanced cancers. The method was immunoSEQ multiplex PCR; TCRdb's version includes in-frame clones alone and lacks a portion of them. The table shows some 38,000 clones, with around 90% occurring only once. The material sequenced was CD4+ or CD8+ T cells sorted from blood, taken in a trial of the OX40 agonist ivuxolimab. The receptors shown here come from an adult with an advanced solid tumor such as melanoma, head and neck, liver or kidney cancer.

V is TRBV7-9 and J is TRBJ2-1; perhaps TRBD1 as D (5 bases). The CDR3 spans 15 residues. V was cut by 5 bases and J by 3 bases, with 14 bases left in between. Per germline, CDR1 SEHNR and CDR2 FQNEAQ (reference sequence). The CDR3 DNA follows: TGTGCCAGCAGCCCGACAGAAGCCTTCTACAATGAGCAGTTCTTC. It yields the protein CASSPTEAFYNEQFF.

The chain combines TRBV18 with TRBJ2-7, with D possibly TRBD1 on 6 matching bases. The CDR3 is 13 residues long. Deletions cut 6 bases from V and 2 bases from J, with 11 bases between. Germline CDR1 KGHSH, CDR2 LQKENI. The CDR3 here is CASSWDTPYEQYF. The CDR3 region has the DNA TGTGCCAGCTCCTGGGACACCCCCTACGAGCAGTACTTC.

This clone has only a few counts. The V gene is TRBV5-8, the J gene TRBJ1-1, with TRBD1 as a possible D gene (6 bases). The CDR3 length is 13 residues. Trimming shortened V by 1 base and J by 7 bases, and 11 bases separated the two germline ends. Germline CDR1 is SGHTS and CDR2 is YDEGEE. As DNA, the CDR3 is TGTGCCAGCAGCTTGAGGGGGGCGGTTGAAGCTTTCTTT. It specifies CASSLRGAVEAFF.

The J gene is TRBJ1-6, the V gene TRBV7-2; D ambiguous. Germline lookup yields CDR1 SGHTA and CDR2 FQGNSA. The V and J ends lost 3 bases and 8 bases respectively, with 11 bases between them. The length of the CDR3 is 14 residues. The CDR3 loop reads CASSFGLRDSPLHF. The CDR3 DNA follows: TGTGCCAGCAGCTTTGGGCTCCGGGATTCACCCCTCCACTTT.

The rearrangement joins TRBV21-1 to TRBJ2-4; the table's D call, TRBD1, was not checked against the DNA. TRBV21-1 is described as a pseudogene. The CDR3 has 15 residues. The CDR3 DNA reads as TGTGCCAGCAGCTTGCGACAGCTAGCCAAAAACATTCAGTACTTC. The encoded protein is CASSLRQLAKNIQYF.

The V gene is TRBV9, the J gene TRBJ2-1; D not resolved. The CDR3 is 16 amino acids. The V end lost 4 bases, the J end lost 0 bases, and 14 bases lay between the germline ends. Germline CDR1 is SGDLS and CDR2 is YYNGEE. The CDR3 region is CASSQVLQSSYNEQFF. As DNA, the CDR3 is TGTGCCAGCAGCCAGGTTCTTCAGAGCTCCTACAATGAGCAGTTCTTC.

The gene calls are TRBV6-1 and TRBJ2-2; D not certain. Deletions cut 7 bases from V and 1 base from J, with 7 bases between. Germline values: CDR1 MNHNS, CDR2 SASEGT. The CDR3 has 13 residues. The CDR3 loop reads CASKSRNTGELFF. The CDR3 DNA is TGTGCCAGCAAGTCGCGGAACACCGGGGAGCTGTTTTTT.

This clone appeared a single time. The rearrangement uses TRBV7-8 and TRBJ2-3, with D hard to call. Trimming pared 1 base from V and 2 bases from J, leaving 10 bases between. The CDR3 contains 15 residues. Germline assignment: CDR1 SGHVS and CDR2 FQNEAQ. The CDR3 loop is CASSLEVRFTDTQYF. The DNA for the CDR3 is TGTGCCAGCAGCTTAGAGGTCAGGTTCACAGATACGCAGTATTTT.

This clone was counted a single time. The rearrangement joins TRBV5-4 to TRBJ2-7; TRBD2 matches at 12 bases. J gave up 0 bases and V 2 bases, and 9 bases lay outside the gene matches. The germline gives CDR1 SGHNT, CDR2 YYREEE (reference sequence). The CDR3 spans 18 residues. CDR3 sequence: CASSFRLAGVRSSYEQYF. The CDR3 bases are TGTGCCAGCAGCTTCCGACTAGCGGGGGTCCGATCCTCCTACGAGCAGTACTTC.

The rearrangement joins TRBV19 to TRBJ2-1; 8 nucleotides agree with TRBD2. The length of the CDR3 is 13 residues. The germline gives CDR1 LNHDA, CDR2 SQIVND (reference sequence). V was clipped by 5 bases and J by 10 bases; unmatched bases: 7. This CDR3 is CASSVGLAWEQFF. In DNA, the CDR3 is TGTGCCAGTAGTGTCGGACTAGCTTGGGAGCAGTTCTTC.

The CDR3 spells CASSLLLAGVGTDTQYF. The CDR3 nucleotides are TGTGCCAGCAGCCTTCTCCTAGCGGGAGTTGGGACAGATACGCAGTATTTT. The rearrangement links TRBV9 to TRBJ2-3; 10 bases map to TRBD2. Germline V gives CDR1 SGDLS, CDR2 YYNGEE. V was clipped by 4 bases and J by 3 bases; unmatched bases: 11. There are 17 residues in the CDR3.

This rearrangement joins TRBV5-1 to TRBJ2-7, with unresolved D. Germline values: CDR1 SGHRS, CDR2 YFSETQ. The CDR3 extends over 14 amino acids. Between the trimmed V and J ends, which lost 3 bases and 6 bases, there was a span of 16 bases. CDR3 residues: CASSSDVGAAEQYF. CDR3 DNA: TGCGCCAGCAGCTCTGATGTGGGTGCCGCCGAGCAGTACTTC.

The chain has TRBV7-3 and TRBJ2-6; D gene uncertain. The CDR3 loop spans 15 amino acids. The germline V gene has CDR1 SGHTA and CDR2 FQGTGA. V lost 0 bases and J 4 bases, leaving 7 bases between the germline ends. DNA of the CDR3: TGTGCCAGCAGCTTAACGGGAACCGGGGCCAACGTCCTGACTTTC. Its translation: CASSLTGTGANVLTF.

J is TRBJ2-2 and V is TRBV27; a weak D match, TRBD1 (6 bases). CDR1 MNHEY and CDR2 SMNVEV come from the germline V gene (reference sequence). Trimming left V 8 bases short and J 1 base short, with 14 bases between. The CDR3 covers 15 residues. CDR3 coding DNA: TGTGCCAGCGGGGGCTTTCACGGGAACACCGGGGAGCTGTTTTTT. This codes for CASGGFHGNTGELFF.

The rearrangement joins TRBV11-2 to TRBJ2-7; D possibly uses TRBD1 or TRBD2 (5 bases each). This CDR3 region has 14 residues. Per the germline V gene, CDR1 is SGHAT and CDR2 is FQNNGV. Deletions cut 0 bases from V and 6 bases from J, with 12 bases between. The CDR3 loop is CASSLDPSRVEQYF. Here the CDR3 DNA reads TGTGCCAGCAGCTTAGATCCTAGCAGGGTCGAGCAGTACTTC.

This clone was observed once. V and J are TRBV27 and TRBJ2-7; 11 bases map to TRBD1. Trimming removed 3 bases from V and 0 bases from J; junction bases left unmatched: 1. CDR1 and CDR2 (germline): MNHEY, SMNVEV (reference sequence). The CDR3 is made up of 15 amino acids. The CDR3 region is CASSLGTGGSYEQYF. CDR3 nucleotide sequence: TGTGCCAGCAGTTTGGGGACAGGGGGCTCCTACGAGCAGTACTTC.

The chain has TRBV5-1 and TRBJ1-1; D ambiguous. Trimming shortened V by 0 bases and J by 3 bases, and 6 bases separated the two germline ends. Germline V gene lookup returns CDR1 SGHRS and CDR2 YFSETQ. The CDR3 loop spans 13 amino acids. CDR3 in DNA: TGCGCCAGCAGCTTGGTAGGGTACACTGAAGCTTTCTTT. This codes for CASSLVGYTEAFF. Full variable domain (rest looked up from reference TRBV5-1 and TRBJ1-1): KAGVTQTPRYLIKTRGQQVTLSCSPISGHRSVSWYQQTPGQGLQFLFEYFSETQRNKGNFPGRFSGRQFSNSRSEMNVSTLELGDSALYLCASSLVGYTEAFFGQGTRLTVV.

The chain couples TRBV9 to TRBJ2-1, with 10 bases fitting TRBD2. V shed 0 bases and J 7 bases; nucleotides not matched to a gene: 7. CDR1 is SGDLS, CDR2 YYNGEE, per germline. The CDR3 loop spans 16 amino acids. CDR3 sequence: CASSVGSGRAGNEQFF. The CDR3 DNA sequence: TGTGCCAGCAGCGTAGGCAGCGGGAGGGCCGGAAATGAGCAGTTCTTC.

This clone was seen once. The chain recombines TRBV2 with TRBJ2-7; D ambiguous. Germline loops: CDR1 SNHLY, CDR2 FYNNEI. The CDR3 is 13 amino acids. The ends were cut back, 7 bases at V and 2 bases at J, with 12 bases in the middle. The DNA of the CDR3 is TGTGCCAGCAACAGCAACTTTCCCTACGAGCAGTACTTC. It specifies CASNSNFPYEQYF. Complete variable domain (other parts from reference TRBV2 and TRBJ2-7): EPEVTQTPSHQVTQMGQEVILRCVPISNHLYFYWYRQILGQKVEFLVSFYNNEISEKSEIFDDQFSVERPDGSNFTLKIRSTKLEDSAMYFCASNSNFPYEQYFGPGTRLTVT.

In its sample, this clone was seen once. V usage is TRBV2 and J usage is TRBJ2-2; D unclear. V shed 5 bases and J shed 0 bases, with 10 bases lying between them. CDR3 size: 15 residues. The germline gives CDR1 SNHLY, CDR2 FYNNEI. The CDR3 bases are TGTGCCAGCAGTACTCCTCTGGCGAACACCGGGGAGCTGTTTTTT. Its protein is CASSTPLANTGELFF.

The rearrangement uses TRBV5-6 and TRBJ2-1; 10 bases map to TRBD2. Germline V lookup: CDR1 SGHDT, CDR2 YYEEEE. Trimming took 0 bases from V and 10 from J; bases not matched to a gene: 10. The length of the CDR3 is 16 residues. CDR3 loop: CASSLEGSSGSPEQFF. CDR3 nucleotides: TGTGCCAGCAGCTTGGAAGGTTCTAGCGGGAGTCCCGAGCAGTTCTTC.

The V gene is TRBV9, the J gene TRBJ1-2, with D perhaps matching TRBD1 (5 bases). The CDR3 sequence is 16 residues long. Germline V gene lookup returns CDR1 SGDLS and CDR2 YYNGEE. Trimming stripped 0 bases from V and 6 bases from J, with 18 bases between. The CDR3 DNA sequence: TGTGCCAGCAGCGTAGCTACGGGGGGGAGAAAGGATGGCTACACCTTC. Translating it yields CASSVATGGRKDGYTF. Complete variable domain (other parts from reference TRBV9 and TRBJ1-2): DSGVTQTPKHLITATGQRVTLRCSPRSGDLSVYWYQQSLDQGLQFLIQYYNGEERAKGNILERFSAQQFPDLHSELNLSSLELGDSALYFCASSVATGGRKDGYTFGSGTRLTVV.

The chain employs TRBV13 and TRBJ2-5; 7 bases line up with TRBD2. Gene TRBJ2-7 matches the end of the DNA better, so the J call may be wrong. Looked up from germline, CDR1 is PRHDT and CDR2 is FYEKMQ (reference sequence). CDR3 length: 13 residues. CDR3 protein: CASSLTSPYEQYF. CDR3 bases: TGTGCCAGCAGCTTGACTAGCCCCTACGAGCAGTACTTC.

This chain uses TRBV5-4 with TRBJ1-2, with D maybe TRBD1 (5 bases). Trimming took 4 bases from V and 3 from J, leaving 19 bases between them. This CDR3 contains 16 residues. Per germline, CDR1 SGHNT and CDR2 YYREEE (reference sequence). The CDR3 loop is CASSPGPGPPDYGYTF. For the CDR3, the DNA is TGTGCCAGCAGCCCGGGCCCAGGGCCCCCTGACTATGGCTACACCTTC.

J is TRBJ2-2 and V is TRBV11-1; D perhaps matches TRBD2 (6 bases). V dropped 5 bases and J dropped 5 bases, with 15 bases sitting between them. This CDR3 spans 15 amino acids. Germline lookup yields CDR1 SGHAT and CDR2 FQDESV (reference sequence). CDR3 nucleotide sequence: TGTGCCAGCAGCGTTAGGCGGGGAGATACCGGGGAGCTGTTTTTT. The encoded protein is CASSVRRGDTGELFF.

The gene calls are TRBV28 and TRBJ2-7; D possibly uses TRBD1 or TRBD2 (5 bases each). CDR1 and CDR2 (germline): MDHEN, SYDVKM. V lost 4 bases and J 4 bases, leaving 14 bases between the germline ends. This CDR3 is built from 14 residues. Written as DNA, the CDR3 is TGTGCCAGCAGTTACGGGACCGGGATGTACGAGCAGTACTTC. Its translation: CASSYGTGMYEQYF.

V is TRBV13 and J is TRBJ2-7, with 8 bases that match TRBD1. This CDR3 is 14 amino acids long. The germline gives CDR1 PRHDT, CDR2 FYEKMQ (reference sequence). Trimming took 5 bases from V and 3 from J; bases not matched to a gene: 6. For the CDR3, the DNA is TGTGCCAGCAGCCTCCAGGGGGCGAACTACGAGCAGTACTTC. This codes for CASSLQGANYEQYF.

Here the CDR3 DNA reads TGTGCCAGCAGCTTTGACAGGGGGTCCGGGGAGCTGTTTTTT. This translates into CASSFDRGSGELFF. The rearrangement joins TRBV13 to TRBJ2-2, with 9 bases that match TRBD1. Trimming removed 3 bases from V and 6 bases from J; junction bases left unmatched: 2. This CDR3 is 14 amino acids long. The germline gives CDR1 PRHDT, CDR2 FYEKMQ (reference sequence).

The genes are TRBV27 and TRBJ2-1; no firm D call. Per the germline V gene, CDR1 is MNHEY and CDR2 is SMNVEV (reference sequence). The CDR3 loop spans 10 amino acids. Between the trimmed V and J ends, which lost 7 bases and 10 bases, there was a span of 8 bases. The DNA of the CDR3 is TGTGCCAGCAATCTTCCGGAGCAGTTCTTC. Its protein is CASNLPEQFF.

The chain carries TRBV4-1 and TRBJ1-2; a weak D match, TRBD1 (5 bases). This CDR3 has 14 residues. The V gene's germline CDR1 is MGHRA and CDR2 YSYEKL. V gave up 2 bases and J gave up 5 bases, with 12 bases separating them. The CDR3 protein is CASSQPGVGYGYTF. CDR3 coding DNA: TGCGCCAGCAGCCAACCGGGGGTAGGGTATGGCTACACCTTC.